Shown below are 19 T cell receptor beta chains from a single sample sequenced in a study of shared clonotypes between healthy human individuals. Here immunoSEQ multiplex PCR was the method, and the copy in TCRdb shows in-frame clones only, minus some. Of about 560,000 clones in the sample, roughly 79% were seen once. Sequencing input: PBMCs. These receptors came from a woman aged 40 to 50 in good health. Some clones in this sample may be carry-over from other donors' samples.

The V gene is TRBV7-2, the J gene TRBJ2-1, with 7 bases identical to TRBD2. Germline trimming cut 2 bases from V and 13 bases from J; bases unmatched to any gene: 8. CDR1 and CDR2 from the germline V gene are SGHTA and FQGNSA. This CDR3 has 13 residues. The CDR3 spells CASSLRAGTGQFF. The CDR3, as DNA: TGTGCCAGCAGCTTACGAGCGGGGACCGGTCAGTTCTTC. Full variable domain (rest looked up from reference TRBV7-2 and TRBJ2-1): GAGVSQSPSNKVTEKGKDVELRCDPISGHTALYWYRQSLGQGLEFLIYFQGNSAPDKSGLPSDRFSAERTGGSVSTLTIQRTQQEDSAVYLCASSLRAGTGQFFGPGTRLTVL.

The chain couples TRBV10-3 to TRBJ2-5, with D unresolved. With 1 base removed from V and 5 bases from J, the gap between germline ends came to 11 bases. Germline values: CDR1 ENHRY, CDR2 SYGVKD. This CDR3 has 14 residues. The CDR3: CAISELGFRETQYF. For the CDR3, the DNA is TGTGCCATCAGTGAGTTAGGGTTTCGGGAGACCCAGTACTTC.

V is TRBV10-3 and J is TRBJ2-3, with 8 positions matching TRBD2. The CDR3 contains 14 residues. J was trimmed by 1 base and V by 7 bases; bases with no gene match: 4. The germline V gene has CDR1 ENHRY and CDR2 SYGVKD. The CDR3 here is CAIMRGAGTDTQYF. The CDR3 DNA reads TGTGCCATCATGCGGGGGGCCGGCACAGATACGCAGTATTTT.

This clone was observed a handful of times. The rearrangement joins TRBV7-2 to TRBJ1-1; perhaps TRBD1 as D (6 bases). Deletions cut 5 bases from V and 0 bases from J, with 13 bases between. Germline lookup yields CDR1 SGHTA and CDR2 FQGNSA. The CDR3 is 15 residues long. CDR3: CASSTRTAMNTEAFF. DNA of the CDR3: TGTGCCAGCAGCACTCGGACAGCAATGAACACTGAAGCTTTCTTT.

This clone has a single count. The chain recombines TRBV9 with TRBJ2-1, with 8 bases that match TRBD2. Trimming took 4 bases from V and 7 from J; bases not matched to a gene: 7. The CDR3 spans 14 residues. Germline V lookup: CDR1 SGDLS, CDR2 YYNGEE. The chain's CDR3 is CASSPPGLENEQFF. The CDR3 DNA follows: TGTGCCAGCAGCCCTCCGGGACTAGAGAATGAGCAGTTCTTC.

The chain uses TRBV5-4 and TRBJ2-3; possible D gene TRBD1, 5 bases. Germline V gene data show CDR1 as SGHNT and CDR2 as YYREEE (reference sequence). V was shortened by 2 bases and J by 14 bases, with 15 bases between the two germline ends. CDR3 length: 12 amino acids. The CDR3 spells CASSLAGQGWYF. In nucleotides, the CDR3 is TGTGCCAGCAGCTTAGCTGGGCAGGGTTGGTATTTT.

This clone was detected a few times. This chain links TRBV5-1 with TRBJ1-2; possible D gene TRBD1, 6 bases. Between the trimmed V and J ends, which lost 1 base and 4 bases, there was a span of 11 bases. Per germline, CDR1 SGHRS and CDR2 YFSETQ. The CDR3 is 14 residues long. This chain's CDR3 is CASSLSGTSYGYTF. The CDR3 bases are TGCGCCAGCAGCTTGTCTGGGACATCCTATGGCTACACCTTC.

This chain uses TRBV6-1 with TRBJ2-5; TRBD2 matches at 11 bases. Germline lookup yields CDR1 MNHNS and CDR2 SASEGT. This CDR3 spans 15 amino acids. V shed 6 bases and J 2 bases; nucleotides not matched to a gene: 5. The CDR3 DNA reads as TGTGCCAGCAGACTAGCGGGAGCGTATCAAGAGACCCAGTACTTC. Its translation is CASRLAGAYQETQYF.

The rearrangement joins TRBV7-2 to TRBJ2-7; no clear D. This CDR3 contains 16 residues. V dropped 1 base and J dropped 3 bases, with 16 bases sitting between them. Germline-derived CDR1 and CDR2 are SGHTA and FQGNSA. In DNA, the CDR3 is TGTGCCAGCAGCTTAGTCCCGGAATCTTCCCTCTACGAGCAGTACTTC. Its translation is CASSLVPESSLYEQYF.

The chain couples TRBV29-1 to TRBJ2-6; maybe TRBD2 (6 bases). CDR1 SQVTM and CDR2 ANQGSEA come from the germline V gene. V was cut by 6 bases and J by 0 bases, with 12 bases left in between. The CDR3 has 15 residues. The CDR3 coding sequence is TGCAGCGTCGGGGGAGTACTCTCTGGGGCCAACGTCCTGACTTTC. Protein sequence: CSVGGVLSGANVLTF.

The chain carries TRBV5-4 and TRBJ2-1, with D hard to call. There are 15 residues in the CDR3. Trimming took 4 bases from V and 5 from J, leaving 16 bases between them. From germline, CDR1 is SGHNT and CDR2 YYREEE (reference sequence). The CDR3 DNA sequence: TGTGCCAGCAGCCTAAGCTGGTCCCCGGACAATGAGCAGTTCTTC. It is translated as CASSLSWSPDNEQFF. Full variable domain (outside the CDR3, taken from reference TRBV5-4 and TRBJ2-1): ETGVTQSPTHLIKTRGQQVTLRCSSQSGHNTVSWYQQALGQGPQFIFQYYREEENGRGNFPPRFSGLQFPNYSSELNVNALELDDSALYLCASSLSWSPDNEQFFGPGTRLTVL.

The chain has TRBV11-3 and TRBJ2-7; a possible D gene is TRBD1 (6 bases). Germline V gene sequence: CDR1 SGHNT, CDR2 YENEEA. Deletions cut 5 bases from V and 2 bases from J, with 16 bases between. CDR3 length equals 15 residues. CDR3 coding DNA: TGTGCCAGCAGCGTACCCTGGACAGCTACCTACGAGCAGTACTTC. Translating gives CASSVPWTATYEQYF.

The chain employs TRBV5-4 and TRBJ2-2; 9 bases agree with TRBD2. The trim removed 0 bases at V and 6 bases at J, leaving 3 bases unmatched. The germline CDR1 and CDR2 sequences are SGHNT and YYREEE (reference sequence). The CDR3 is 15 residues long. As DNA, the CDR3 is TGTGCCAGCAGCTTGGTCTCTAGCGGGGCCGGGGAGCTGTTTTTT. This sequence encodes CASSLVSSGAGELFF.

The chain carries TRBV30 and TRBJ2-7; tentatively, D is TRBD1 or TRBD2 (6 bases each). V was shortened by 2 bases and J by 5 bases, with 10 bases between the two germline ends. The germline gives CDR1 GTSNPN, CDR2 SVGIG (reference sequence). The CDR3 is made up of 12 amino acids. CDR3 sequence (DNA): TGTGCCTGGAGTCCGGGGGCTCACGAGCAGTACTTC. This sequence encodes CAWSPGAHEQYF.

Ten or more counts support this clone. The chain is built from TRBV10-3 and TRBJ1-1, with 8 bases lining up with TRBD1. The V and J ends lost 4 bases and 1 base, in that order; junction bases with no gene match: 2. This CDR3 has 14 residues. The V gene's germline CDR1 is ENHRY and CDR2 SYGVKD. Written as DNA, the CDR3 is TGTGCCATCAGTGGGGACAGGACGAACACTGAAGCTTTCTTT. Translated, it gives CAISGDRTNTEAFF.

This chain links TRBV11-3 with TRBJ2-1, with 11 bases that match TRBD2. The CDR3 length is 16 residues. The trim removed 5 bases at V and 4 bases at J, leaving 7 bases unmatched. Germline V gives CDR1 SGHNT, CDR2 YENEEA. CDR3 amino acids: CASSQRLAGQYNEQFF. CDR3 nucleotide sequence: TGTGCCAGCAGCCAGAGACTAGCGGGACAATACAATGAGCAGTTCTTC.

This chain links TRBV12-5 with TRBJ2-1; a weak D match, TRBD2 (6 bases). Germline V gives CDR1 LGHNT, CDR2 FRNRAP. With 1 base removed from V and 3 bases from J, the gap between germline ends came to 16 bases. CDR3 length: 17 amino acids. The CDR3 sequence: CASGLAGGTGFYNEQFF. CDR3 nucleotide sequence: TGTGCTAGTGGTTTGGCTGGCGGGACTGGATTCTACAATGAGCAGTTCTTC.

The chain links TRBV29-1 to TRBJ1-3; no reliable D call. V gave up 3 bases and J gave up 1 base, with 7 bases separating them. This CDR3 spans 13 amino acids. From germline, CDR1 is SQVTM and CDR2 ANQGSEA. The CDR3 DNA reads TGCAGCGTTGATGTCAGTTCTGGAAACACCATATATTTT. It encodes CSVDVSSGNTIYF.

The DNA of the CDR3 is TGTGCCAGCAGTTTACTTACGGGGCCACAGAACACTGAAGCTTTCTTT. Protein: CASSLLTGPQNTEAFF. The chain has TRBV28 and TRBJ1-1; D is possibly TRBD1 (5 bases). The CDR3 length is 16 residues. From germline, CDR1 is MDHEN and CDR2 SYDVKM. Trimming stripped 2 bases from V and 1 base from J, with 14 bases between. Full variable domain (rest looked up from reference TRBV28 and TRBJ1-1): DVKVTQSSRYLVKRTGEKVFLECVQDMDHENMFWYRQDPGLGLRLIYFSYDVKMKEKGDIPEGYSVSREKKERFSLILESASTNQTSMYLCASSLLTGPQNTEAFFGQGTRLTVV.